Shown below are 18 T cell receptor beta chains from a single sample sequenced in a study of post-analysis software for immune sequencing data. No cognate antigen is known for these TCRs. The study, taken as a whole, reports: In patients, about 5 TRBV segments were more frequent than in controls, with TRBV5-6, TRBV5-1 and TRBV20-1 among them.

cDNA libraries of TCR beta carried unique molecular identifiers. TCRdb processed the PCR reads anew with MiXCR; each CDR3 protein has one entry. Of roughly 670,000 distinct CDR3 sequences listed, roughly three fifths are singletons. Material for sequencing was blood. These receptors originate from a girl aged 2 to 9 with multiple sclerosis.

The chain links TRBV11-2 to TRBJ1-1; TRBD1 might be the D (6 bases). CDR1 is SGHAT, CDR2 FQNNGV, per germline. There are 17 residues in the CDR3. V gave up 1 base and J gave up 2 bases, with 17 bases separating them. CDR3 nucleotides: TGTGCCAGCAGCTTAGGGGCGGGGGCCGGTACAAACACTGAAGCTTTCTTT. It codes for CASSLGAGAGTNTEAFF. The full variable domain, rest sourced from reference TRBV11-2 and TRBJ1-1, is EAGVAQSPRYKIIEKRQSVAFWCNPISGHATLYWYQQILGQGPKLLIQFQNNGVVDDSQLPKDRFSAERLKGVDSTLKIQPAKLEDSAVYLCASSLGAGAGTNTEAFFGQGTRLTVV.

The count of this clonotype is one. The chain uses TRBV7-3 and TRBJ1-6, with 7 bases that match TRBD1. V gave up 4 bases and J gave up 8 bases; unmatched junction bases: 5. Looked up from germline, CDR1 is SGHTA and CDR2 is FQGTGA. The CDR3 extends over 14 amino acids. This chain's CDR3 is CASSSGQVDSPLHF. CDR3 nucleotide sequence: TGTGCCAGCAGCTCCGGACAGGTGGATTCACCCCTCCACTTT.

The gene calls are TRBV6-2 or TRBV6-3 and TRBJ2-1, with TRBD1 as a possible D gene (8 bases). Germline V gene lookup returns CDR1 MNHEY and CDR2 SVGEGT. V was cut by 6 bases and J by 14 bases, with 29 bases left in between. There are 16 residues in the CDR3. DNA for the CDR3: TGTGCCAGCAGGGGGGGGACGGGACAGGACACCCGGCGGGAGTTCTTC. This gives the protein CASRGGTGQDTRREFF.

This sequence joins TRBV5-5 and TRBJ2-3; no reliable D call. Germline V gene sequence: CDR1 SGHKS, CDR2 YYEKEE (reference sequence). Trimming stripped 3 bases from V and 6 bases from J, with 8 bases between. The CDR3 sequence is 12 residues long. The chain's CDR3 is CASSSARDTQYF. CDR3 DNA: TGTGCCAGCAGCTCTGCCCGGGATACGCAGTATTTT.

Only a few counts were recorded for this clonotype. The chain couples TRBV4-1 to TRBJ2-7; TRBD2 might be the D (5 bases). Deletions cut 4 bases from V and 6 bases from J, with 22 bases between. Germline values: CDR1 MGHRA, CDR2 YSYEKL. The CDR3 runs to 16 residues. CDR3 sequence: CASSPLDGIRFGEQYF. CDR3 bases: TGCGCCAGCAGCCCCCTCGACGGGATTCGCTTCGGCGAGCAGTACTTC.

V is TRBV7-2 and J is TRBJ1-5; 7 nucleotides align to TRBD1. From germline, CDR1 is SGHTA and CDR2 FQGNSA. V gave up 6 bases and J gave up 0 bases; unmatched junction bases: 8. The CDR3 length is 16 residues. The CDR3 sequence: CASSPTGTDSNQPQHF. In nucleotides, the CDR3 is TGTGCCAGCAGTCCGACCGGGACAGATAGCAATCAGCCCCAGCATTTT.

The CDR3 coding sequence is TGCAGCGTTGTGATCGGGTCGGGGGAGCAGTACTTC. It translates to CSVVIGSGEQYF. The genes are TRBV29-1 and TRBJ2-7, with a possible D match to TRBD2 (5 bases). The germline gives CDR1 SQVTM, CDR2 ANQGSEA. Trimming left V 4 bases short and J 7 bases short, with 14 bases between. The CDR3 covers 12 residues.

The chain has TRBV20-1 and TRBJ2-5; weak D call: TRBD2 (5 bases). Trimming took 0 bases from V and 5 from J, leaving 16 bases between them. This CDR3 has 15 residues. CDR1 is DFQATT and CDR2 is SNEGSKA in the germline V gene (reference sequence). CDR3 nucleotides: TGCAGTGCTAGAGATATTGGGAGCCTAGGCGAGACCCAGTACTTC. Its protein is CSARDIGSLGETQYF.

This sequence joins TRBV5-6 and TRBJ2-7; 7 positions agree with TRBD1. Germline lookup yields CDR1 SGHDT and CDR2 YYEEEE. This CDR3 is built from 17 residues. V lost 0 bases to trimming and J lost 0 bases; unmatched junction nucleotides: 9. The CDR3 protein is CASSLAGQVSSSYEQYF. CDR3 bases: TGTGCCAGCAGCTTGGCTGGACAGGTTTCAAGCTCCTACGAGCAGTACTTC.

The CDR3 sequence: CASNEGTNQPQHF. The DNA of the CDR3 is TGTGCCAGCAACGAGGGGACCAATCAGCCCCAGCATTTT. The chain carries TRBV6-5 and TRBJ1-5, with a weak D call TRBD1 (5 bases). The V end lost 7 bases, the J end lost 3 bases, and 10 bases lay between the germline ends. CDR1 and CDR2 (germline): MNHEY, SVGAGI. The CDR3 spans 13 residues.

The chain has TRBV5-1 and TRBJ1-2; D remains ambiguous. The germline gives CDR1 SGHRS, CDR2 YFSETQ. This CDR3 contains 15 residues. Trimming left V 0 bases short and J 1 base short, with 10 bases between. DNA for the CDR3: TGCGCCAGCAGCTTGGAATCAGGTTTTAACTATGGCTACACCTTC. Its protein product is CASSLESGFNYGYTF.

CDR3 sequence (DNA): TGCAGCGTTGTCGCAGAAGAAAAACTGTTTTTT. Translated, it gives CSVVAEEKLFF. V usage is TRBV29-1 and J usage is TRBJ1-4; D remains unclear. The V and J ends lost 4 bases and 8 bases respectively, with 8 bases between them. Germline assignment: CDR1 SQVTM and CDR2 ANQGSEA. There are 11 residues in the CDR3.

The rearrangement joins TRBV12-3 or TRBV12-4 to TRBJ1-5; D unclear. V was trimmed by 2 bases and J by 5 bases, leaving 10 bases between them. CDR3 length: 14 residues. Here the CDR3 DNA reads TGTGCCAGCAGTTTACGGGAGGGTTATCAGCCCCAGCATTTT. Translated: CASSLREGYQPQHF.

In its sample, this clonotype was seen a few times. CDR3 sequence reads: CAIFFNTGDEKLFF. CDR3 nucleotides: TGTGCCATCTTCTTTAATACAGGGGATGAAAAACTGTTTTTT. This chain links TRBV21-1 with TRBJ1-4; the table's D gene call, TRBD1, was not cross checked with the DNA. TRBV21-1 is a pseudogene segment. The CDR3 covers 14 residues.

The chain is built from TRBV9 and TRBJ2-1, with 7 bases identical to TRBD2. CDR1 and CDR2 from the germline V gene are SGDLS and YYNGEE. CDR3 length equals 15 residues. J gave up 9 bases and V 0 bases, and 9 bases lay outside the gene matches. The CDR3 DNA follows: TGTGCCAGCAGCGTAGGCGGGAGTCAGTTCGTTGAGCAGTTCTTC. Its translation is CASSVGGSQFVEQFF.

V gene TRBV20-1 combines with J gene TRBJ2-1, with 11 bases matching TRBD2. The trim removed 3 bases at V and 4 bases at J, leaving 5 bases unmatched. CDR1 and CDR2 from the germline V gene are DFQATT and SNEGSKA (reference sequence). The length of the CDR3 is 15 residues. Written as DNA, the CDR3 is TGCAGTGCTAGCGCGCCTAGCGGGGGGTACAATGAGCAGTTCTTC. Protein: CSASAPSGGYNEQFF.

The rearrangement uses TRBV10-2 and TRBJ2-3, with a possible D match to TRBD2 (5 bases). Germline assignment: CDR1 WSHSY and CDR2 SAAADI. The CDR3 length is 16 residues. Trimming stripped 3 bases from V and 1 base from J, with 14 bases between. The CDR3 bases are TGCGCCAGCAGTGAATCTCGAGGCGGGCGCACAGATACGCAGTATTTT. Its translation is CASSESRGGRTDTQYF.

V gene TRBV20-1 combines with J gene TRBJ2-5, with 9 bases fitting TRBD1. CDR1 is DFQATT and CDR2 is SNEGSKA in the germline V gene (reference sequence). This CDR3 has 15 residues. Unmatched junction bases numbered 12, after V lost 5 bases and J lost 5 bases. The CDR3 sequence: CSAYHPGQGGETQYF. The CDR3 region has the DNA TGCAGTGCTTATCACCCGGGACAGGGAGGCGAGACCCAGTACTTC.